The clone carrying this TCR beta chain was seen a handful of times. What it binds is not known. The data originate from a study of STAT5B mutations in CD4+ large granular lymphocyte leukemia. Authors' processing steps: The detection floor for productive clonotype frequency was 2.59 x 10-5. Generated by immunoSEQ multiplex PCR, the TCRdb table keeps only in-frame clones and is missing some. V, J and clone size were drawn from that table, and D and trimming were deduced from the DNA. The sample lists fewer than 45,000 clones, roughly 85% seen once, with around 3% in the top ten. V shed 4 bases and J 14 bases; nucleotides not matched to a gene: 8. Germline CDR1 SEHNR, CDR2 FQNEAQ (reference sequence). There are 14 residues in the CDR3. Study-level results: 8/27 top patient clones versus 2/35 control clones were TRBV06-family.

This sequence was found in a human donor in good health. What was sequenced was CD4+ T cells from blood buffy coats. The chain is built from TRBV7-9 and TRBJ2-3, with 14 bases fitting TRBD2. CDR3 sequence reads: CASSSWTSGRKVYF. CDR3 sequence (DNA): TGTGCCAGCAGCTCCTGGACTAGCGGGAGGAAGGTGTATTTT.